These T cell receptor beta chains were read from a single sample in a study of OX40 agonist ivuxolimab in advanced cancers. Using immunoSEQ multiplex PCR, the repertoire was profiled, and TCRdb retains in-frame clones only, with some absent. The repertoire holds under 65,000 clones, with 85% to 95% as singletons. The sample was CD4+ or CD8+ T cells sorted from blood, taken in a trial of the OX40 agonist ivuxolimab. These receptors came from an adult with an advanced solid tumor such as melanoma, head and neck, liver or kidney cancer. Each CDR3 is given with its conserved first and last residue. The order of the fields is CDR3 length, V gene, CDR3 protein.

length: 15; V: TRBV19; CDR3: CASSRGTSGANVLTF
length: 15; V: TRBV5-8; CDR3: CASSEGTDHDQPQHF
length: 15; V: TRBV11-2; CDR3: CASSPVGSRSSEQFF
length: 20; V: TRBV27; CDR3: CASSLWGPTGTSGRPNEQYF
length: 12; V: TRBV30; CDR3: CAWSQTSGREFF
length: 14; V: TRBV15; CDR3: CATSRYVQAGELFF
length: 18; V: TRBV5-6; CDR3: CASSLDQLAGAPDNEQFF
length: 16; V: TRBV11-1; CDR3: CASSLAIGTGTNEQFF
length: 15; V: TRBV27; CDR3: CATRRQGIQGTEAFF
length: 15; V: TRBV6-5; CDR3: CASSSDRLSGNTIYF